In this sample, the clone carrying this T cell receptor beta chain turned up once. The source of the sample is a study of technical replicates of blood from several donors. Sequencing was performed with immunoSEQ multiplex PCR; in TCRdb, only in-frame clones are kept and a portion is missing. The table lists some 87,000 clones, 95% to 98% of them singletons, with roughly 0.34% in the top ten. The germline V gene encodes CDR1 MGHDK and CDR2 SYGVNS. V was shortened by 4 bases and J by 3 bases, with 11 bases between the two germline ends. There are 14 residues in the CDR3. What was sequenced was T cells isolated from PBMCs. The clonotype originates from a human donor in good health. The J gene is TRBJ2-3, the V gene TRBV25-1; possible D gene TRBD2, 5 bases. CDR3 bases: TGTGCCAGCAGTGCCTTACTAGTTACAGATACGCAGTATTTT. Its translation is CASSALLVTDTQYF.